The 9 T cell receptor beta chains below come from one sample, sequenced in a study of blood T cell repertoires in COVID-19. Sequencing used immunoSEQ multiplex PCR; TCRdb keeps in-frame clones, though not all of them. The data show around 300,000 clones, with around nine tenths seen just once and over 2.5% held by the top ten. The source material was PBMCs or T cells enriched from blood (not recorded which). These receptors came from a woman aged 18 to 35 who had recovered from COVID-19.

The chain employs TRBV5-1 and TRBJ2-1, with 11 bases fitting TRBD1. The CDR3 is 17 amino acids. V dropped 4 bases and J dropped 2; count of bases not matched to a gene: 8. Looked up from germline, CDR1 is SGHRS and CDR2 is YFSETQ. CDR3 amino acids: CASSLRTGGPAYNEQFF. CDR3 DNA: TGCGCCAGCAGCCTTAGGACAGGGGGCCCGGCCTACAATGAGCAGTTCTTC.

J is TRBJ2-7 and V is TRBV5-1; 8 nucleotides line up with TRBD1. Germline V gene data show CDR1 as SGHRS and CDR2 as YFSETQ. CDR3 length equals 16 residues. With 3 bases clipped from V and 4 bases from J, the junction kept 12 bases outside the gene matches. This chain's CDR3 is CASSYAVDTGGYEQYF. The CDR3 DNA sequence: TGCGCCAGCAGCTACGCCGTCGATACAGGGGGTTACGAGCAGTACTTC.

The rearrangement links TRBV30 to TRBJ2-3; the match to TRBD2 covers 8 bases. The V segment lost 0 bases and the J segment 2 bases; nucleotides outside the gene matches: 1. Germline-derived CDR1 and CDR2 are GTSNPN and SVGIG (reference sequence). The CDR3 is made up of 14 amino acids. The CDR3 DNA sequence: TGTGCCTGGAGTGTAGCGGGGGACACAGATACGCAGTATTTT. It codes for CAWSVAGDTDTQYF.

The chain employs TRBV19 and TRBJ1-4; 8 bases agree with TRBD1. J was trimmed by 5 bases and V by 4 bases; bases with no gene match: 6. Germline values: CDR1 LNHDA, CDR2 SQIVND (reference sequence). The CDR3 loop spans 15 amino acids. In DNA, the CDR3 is TGTGCCAGTAGTAATACCGGGACAGGAAATGAAAAACTGTTTTTT. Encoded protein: CASSNTGTGNEKLFF.

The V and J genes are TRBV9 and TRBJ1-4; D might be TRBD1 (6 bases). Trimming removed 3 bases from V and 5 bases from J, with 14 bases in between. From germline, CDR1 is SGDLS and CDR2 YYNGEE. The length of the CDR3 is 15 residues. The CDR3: CASSARDNNNEKLFF. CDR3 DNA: TGTGCCAGCAGCGCCCGGGACAACAACAATGAAAAACTGTTTTTT.

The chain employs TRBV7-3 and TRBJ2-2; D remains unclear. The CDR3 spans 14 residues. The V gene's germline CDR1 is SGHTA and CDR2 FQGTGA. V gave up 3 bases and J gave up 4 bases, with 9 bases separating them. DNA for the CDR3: TGTGCCAGCAGCTTTCCGGGTAGCACCGGGGAGCTGTTTTTT. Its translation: CASSFPGSTGELFF.

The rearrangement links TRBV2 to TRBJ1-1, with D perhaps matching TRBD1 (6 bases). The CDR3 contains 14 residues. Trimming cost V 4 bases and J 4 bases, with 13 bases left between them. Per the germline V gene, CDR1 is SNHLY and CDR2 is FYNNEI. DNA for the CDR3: TGTGCCAGCAGTGTAATAACAGGGTCCACTGAAGCTTTCTTT. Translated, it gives CASSVITGSTEAFF.

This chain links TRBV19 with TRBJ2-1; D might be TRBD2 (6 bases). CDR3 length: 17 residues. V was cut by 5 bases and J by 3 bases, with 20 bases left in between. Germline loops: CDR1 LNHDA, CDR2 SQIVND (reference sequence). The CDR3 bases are TGTGCCAGTAGTCTCCAGGACCGACTGGAGGGCTACAATGAGCAGTTCTTC. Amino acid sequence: CASSLQDRLEGYNEQFF.

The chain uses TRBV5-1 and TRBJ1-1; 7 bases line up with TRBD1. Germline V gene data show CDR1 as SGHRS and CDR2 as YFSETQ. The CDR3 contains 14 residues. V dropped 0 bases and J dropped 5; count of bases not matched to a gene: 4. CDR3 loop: CASSLADRVTEAFF. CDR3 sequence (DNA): TGCGCCAGCAGCTTGGCAGACAGGGTTACTGAAGCTTTCTTT.